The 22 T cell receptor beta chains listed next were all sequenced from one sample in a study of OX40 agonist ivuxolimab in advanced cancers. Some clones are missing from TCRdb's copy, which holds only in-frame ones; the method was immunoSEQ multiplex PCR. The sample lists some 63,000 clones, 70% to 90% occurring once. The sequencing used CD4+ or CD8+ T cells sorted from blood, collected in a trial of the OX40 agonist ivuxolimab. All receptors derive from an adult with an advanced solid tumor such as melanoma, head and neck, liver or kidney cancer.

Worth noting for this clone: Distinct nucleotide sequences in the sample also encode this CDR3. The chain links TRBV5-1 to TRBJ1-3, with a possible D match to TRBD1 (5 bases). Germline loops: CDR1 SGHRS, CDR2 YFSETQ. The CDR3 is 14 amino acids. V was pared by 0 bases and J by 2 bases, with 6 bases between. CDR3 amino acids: CASSLGGAGNTIYF. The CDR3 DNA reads TGCGCCAGCAGCTTGGGAGGGGCTGGAAACACCATATATTTT.

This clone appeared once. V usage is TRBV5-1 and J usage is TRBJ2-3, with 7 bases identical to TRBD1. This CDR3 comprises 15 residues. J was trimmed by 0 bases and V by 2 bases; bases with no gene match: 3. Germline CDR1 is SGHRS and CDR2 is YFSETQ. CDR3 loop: CASSLQGISTDTQYF. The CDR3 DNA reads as TGCGCCAGCAGCTTACAGGGGATTAGCACAGATACGCAGTATTTT.

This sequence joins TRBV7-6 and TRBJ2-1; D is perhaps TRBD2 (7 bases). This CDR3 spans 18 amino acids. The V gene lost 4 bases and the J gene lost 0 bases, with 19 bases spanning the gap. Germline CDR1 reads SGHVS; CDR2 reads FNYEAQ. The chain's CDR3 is CASSSRGGGDHSYNEQFF. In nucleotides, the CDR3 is TGTGCCAGCAGCTCCAGGGGTGGGGGGGATCACTCCTACAATGAGCAGTTCTTC.

The CDR3 protein is CASSPFGTATYEQYF. The DNA for the CDR3 is TGTGCCAGCTCACCATTCGGGACCGCGACCTACGAGCAGTACTTC. The chain links TRBV18 to TRBJ2-7, with D perhaps assigned TRBD1 or TRBD2 (5 bases each). The CDR3 consists of 15 residues. Looked up from germline, CDR1 is KGHSH and CDR2 is LQKENI. Trimming removed 2 bases from V and 2 bases from J, with 13 bases in between.

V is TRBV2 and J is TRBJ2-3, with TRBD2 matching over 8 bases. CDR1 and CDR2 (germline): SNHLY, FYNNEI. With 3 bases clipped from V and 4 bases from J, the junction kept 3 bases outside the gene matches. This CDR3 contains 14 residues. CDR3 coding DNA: TGTGCCAGCAGTGACGGGAGGGCCCCAGATACGCAGTATTTT. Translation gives CASSDGRAPDTQYF.

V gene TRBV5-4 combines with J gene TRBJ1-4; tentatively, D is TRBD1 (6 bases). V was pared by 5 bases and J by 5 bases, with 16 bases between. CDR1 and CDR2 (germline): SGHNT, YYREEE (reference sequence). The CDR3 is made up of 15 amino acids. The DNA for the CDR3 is TGTGCCAGCAGTAGAGCTGGGGGCGAGAATGAAAAACTGTTTTTT. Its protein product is CASSRAGGENEKLFF. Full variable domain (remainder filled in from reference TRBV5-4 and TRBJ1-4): ETGVTQSPTHLIKTRGQQVTLRCSSQSGHNTVSWYQQALGQGPQFIFQYYREEENGRGNFPPRFSGLQFPNYSSELNVNALELDDSALYLCASSRAGGENEKLFFGSGTQLSVL.

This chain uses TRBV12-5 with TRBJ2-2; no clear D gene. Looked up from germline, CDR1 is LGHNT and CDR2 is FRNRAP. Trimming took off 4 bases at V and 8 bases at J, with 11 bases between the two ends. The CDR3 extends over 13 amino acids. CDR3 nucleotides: TGTGCTAGTGGTTCGGACGGTGGAGGGGAGCTGTTTTTT. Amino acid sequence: CASGSDGGGELFF.

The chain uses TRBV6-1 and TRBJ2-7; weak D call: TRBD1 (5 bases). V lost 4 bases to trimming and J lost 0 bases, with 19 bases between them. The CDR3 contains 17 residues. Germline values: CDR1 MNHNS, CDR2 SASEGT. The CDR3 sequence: CASSAWAVAGNSYEQYF. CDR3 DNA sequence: TGTGCCAGCAGTGCGTGGGCGGTGGCAGGGAACTCCTACGAGCAGTACTTC.

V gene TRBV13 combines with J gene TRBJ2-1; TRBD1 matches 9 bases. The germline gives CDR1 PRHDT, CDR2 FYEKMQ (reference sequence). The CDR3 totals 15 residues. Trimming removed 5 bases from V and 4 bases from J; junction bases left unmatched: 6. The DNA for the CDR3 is TGTGCCAGCAGCAAGGACAGGGGCCAGTACAATGAGCAGTTCTTC. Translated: CASSKDRGQYNEQFF.

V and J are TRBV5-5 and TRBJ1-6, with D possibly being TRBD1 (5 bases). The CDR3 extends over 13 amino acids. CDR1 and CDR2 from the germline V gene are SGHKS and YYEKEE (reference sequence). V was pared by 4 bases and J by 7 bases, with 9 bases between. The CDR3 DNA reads TGTGCCAGCAGCCGGGGCTTCAATTCACCCCTCCACTTT. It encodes CASSRGFNSPLHF.

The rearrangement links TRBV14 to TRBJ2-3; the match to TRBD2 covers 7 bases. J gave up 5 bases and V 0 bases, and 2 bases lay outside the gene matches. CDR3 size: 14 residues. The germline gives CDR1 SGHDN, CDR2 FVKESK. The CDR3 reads CASSQEVAGDTQYF. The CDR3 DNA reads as TGTGCCAGCAGCCAAGAGGTAGCGGGAGATACGCAGTATTTT.

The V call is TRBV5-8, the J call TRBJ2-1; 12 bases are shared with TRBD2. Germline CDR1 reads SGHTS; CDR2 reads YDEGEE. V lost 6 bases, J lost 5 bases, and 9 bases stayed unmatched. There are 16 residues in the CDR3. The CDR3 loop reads CASTPKGLAGNNEQFF. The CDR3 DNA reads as TGTGCCAGCACCCCGAAAGGACTAGCGGGAAACAATGAGCAGTTCTTC.

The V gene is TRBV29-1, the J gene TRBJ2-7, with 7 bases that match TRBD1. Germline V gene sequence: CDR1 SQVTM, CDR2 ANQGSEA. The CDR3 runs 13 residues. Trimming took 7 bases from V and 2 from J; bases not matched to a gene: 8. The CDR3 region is CSAQRGPTYEQYF. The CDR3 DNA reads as TGCAGCGCCCAAAGGGGGCCGACCTACGAGCAGTACTTC.

CDR3 amino acids: CASSQTGTGVSGYTF. CDR3 bases: TGCGCCAGCAGCCAAACCGGGACAGGGGTTAGTGGCTACACCTTC. The rearrangement uses TRBV4-3 and TRBJ1-2; the match to TRBD1 covers 10 bases. The trim removed 2 bases at V and 7 bases at J, leaving 7 bases unmatched. Germline V gene lookup returns CDR1 LGHNA and CDR2 YSLEER. The CDR3 loop spans 15 amino acids.

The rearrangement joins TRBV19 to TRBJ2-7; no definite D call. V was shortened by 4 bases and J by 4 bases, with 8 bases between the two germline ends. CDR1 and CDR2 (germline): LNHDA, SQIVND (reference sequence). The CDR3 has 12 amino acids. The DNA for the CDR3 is TGTGCCAGTAGTAGTCAAGATTACGAGCAGTACTTC. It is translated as CASSSQDYEQYF.

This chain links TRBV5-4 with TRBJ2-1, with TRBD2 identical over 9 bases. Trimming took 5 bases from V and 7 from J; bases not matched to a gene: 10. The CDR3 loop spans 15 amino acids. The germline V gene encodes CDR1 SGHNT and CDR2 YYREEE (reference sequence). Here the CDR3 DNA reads TGTGCCAGCAGACTTAGCGGGAGTACGGGAAATGAGCAGTTCTTC. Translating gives CASRLSGSTGNEQFF.

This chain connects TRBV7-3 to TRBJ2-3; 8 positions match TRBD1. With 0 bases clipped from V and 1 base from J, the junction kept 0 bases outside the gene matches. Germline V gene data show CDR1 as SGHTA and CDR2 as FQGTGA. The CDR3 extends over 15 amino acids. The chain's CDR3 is CASSLTGQGTDTQYF. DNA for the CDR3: TGTGCCAGCAGCTTAACGGGACAGGGCACAGATACGCAGTATTTT.

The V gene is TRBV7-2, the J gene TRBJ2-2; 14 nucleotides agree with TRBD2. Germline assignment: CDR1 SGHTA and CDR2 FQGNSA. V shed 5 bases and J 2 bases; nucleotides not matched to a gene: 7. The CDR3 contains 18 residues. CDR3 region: CASSNRLAGGFNTGELFF. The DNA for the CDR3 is TGTGCCAGCAGCAATCGACTAGCGGGGGGGTTTAACACCGGGGAGCTGTTTTTT.

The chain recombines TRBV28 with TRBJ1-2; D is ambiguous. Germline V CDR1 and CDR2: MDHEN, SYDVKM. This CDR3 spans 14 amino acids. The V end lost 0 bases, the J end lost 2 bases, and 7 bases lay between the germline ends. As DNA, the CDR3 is TGTGCCAGCAGTTTATGGGCAGAGAACTATGGCTACACCTTC. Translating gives CASSLWAENYGYTF.

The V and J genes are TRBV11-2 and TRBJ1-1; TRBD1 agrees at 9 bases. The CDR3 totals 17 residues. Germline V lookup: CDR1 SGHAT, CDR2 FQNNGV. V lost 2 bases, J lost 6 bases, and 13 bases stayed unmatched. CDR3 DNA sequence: TGTGCCAGCAGCTTACCCTTCAGACAGGGGGGCGCATCTGAAGCTTTCTTT. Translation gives CASSLPFRQGGASEAFF. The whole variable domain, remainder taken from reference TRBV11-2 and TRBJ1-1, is EAGVAQSPRYKIIEKRQSVAFWCNPISGHATLYWYQQILGQGPKLLIQFQNNGVVDDSQLPKDRFSAERLKGVDSTLKIQPAKLEDSAVYLCASSLPFRQGGASEAFFGQGTRLTVV.

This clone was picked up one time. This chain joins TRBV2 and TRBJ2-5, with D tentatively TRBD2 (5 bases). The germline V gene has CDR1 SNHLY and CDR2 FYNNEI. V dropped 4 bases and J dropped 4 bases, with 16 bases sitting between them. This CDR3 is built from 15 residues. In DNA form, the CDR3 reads TGTGCCAGCAGTGGGGGAGCTGGTGGCAGAGAGACCCAGTACTTC. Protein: CASSGGAGGRETQYF.

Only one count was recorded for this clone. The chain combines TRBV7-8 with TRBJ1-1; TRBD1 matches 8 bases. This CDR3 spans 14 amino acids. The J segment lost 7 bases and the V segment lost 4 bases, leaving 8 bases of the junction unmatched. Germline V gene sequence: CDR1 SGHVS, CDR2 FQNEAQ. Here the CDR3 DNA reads TGTGCCAGCAGCTCAGTTCCGGGACAGGATGAAGCTTTCTTT. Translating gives CASSSVPGQDEAFF.